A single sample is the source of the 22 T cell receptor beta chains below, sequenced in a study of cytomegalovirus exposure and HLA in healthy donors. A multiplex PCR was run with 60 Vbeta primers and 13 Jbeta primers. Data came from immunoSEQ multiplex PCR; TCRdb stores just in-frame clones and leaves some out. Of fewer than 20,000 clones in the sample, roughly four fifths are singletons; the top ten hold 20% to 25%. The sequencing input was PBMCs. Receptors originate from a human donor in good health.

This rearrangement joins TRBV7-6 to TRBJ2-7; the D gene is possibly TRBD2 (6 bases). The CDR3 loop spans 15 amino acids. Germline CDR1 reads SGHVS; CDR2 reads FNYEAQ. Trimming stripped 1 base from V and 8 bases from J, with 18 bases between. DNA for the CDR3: TGTGCCAGCAGCTTAGGGGGGGACCCCGGAGAAAAGCAGTACTTC. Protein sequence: CASSLGGDPGEKQYF.

DNA of the CDR3: TGTGCCAGCAGCTCCCACGGGACAGGGACTTTCGGCTATGGCTACACCTTC. It translates to CASSSHGTGTFGYGYTF. The chain combines TRBV7-2 with TRBJ1-2; 9 nucleotides match TRBD1. J lost 4 bases, V lost 4 bases, and 13 bases had no gene match. CDR3 length: 17 amino acids. From germline, CDR1 is SGHTA and CDR2 FQGNSA. The full variable domain, with the rest looked up from reference TRBV7-2 and TRBJ1-2, is GAGVSQSPSNKVTEKGKDVELRCDPISGHTALYWYRQSLGQGLEFLIYFQGNSAPDKSGLPSDRFSAERTGGSVSTLTIQRTQQEDSAVYLCASSSHGTGTFGYGYTFGSGTRLTVV.

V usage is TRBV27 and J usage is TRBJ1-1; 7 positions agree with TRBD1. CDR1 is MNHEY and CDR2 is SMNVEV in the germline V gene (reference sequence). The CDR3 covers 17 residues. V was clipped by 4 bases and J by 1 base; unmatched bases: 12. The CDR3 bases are TGTGCCAGCAGTTCTTTGTTTTACGGGACAGCGAACACTGAAGCTTTCTTT. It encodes CASSSLFYGTANTEAFF.

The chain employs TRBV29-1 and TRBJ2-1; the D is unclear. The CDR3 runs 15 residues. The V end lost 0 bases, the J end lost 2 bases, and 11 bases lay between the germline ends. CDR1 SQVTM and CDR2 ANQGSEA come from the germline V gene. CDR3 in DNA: TGCAGCGTTGAAGATTACAGCCATGCCTACAATGAGCAGTTCTTC. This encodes CSVEDYSHAYNEQFF.

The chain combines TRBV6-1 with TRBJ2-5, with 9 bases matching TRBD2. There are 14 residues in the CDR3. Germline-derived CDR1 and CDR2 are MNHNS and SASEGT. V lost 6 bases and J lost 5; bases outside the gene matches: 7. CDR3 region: CASSIGTSMETQYF. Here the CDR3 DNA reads TGTGCCAGCAGCATCGGGACTAGCATGGAGACCCAGTACTTC.

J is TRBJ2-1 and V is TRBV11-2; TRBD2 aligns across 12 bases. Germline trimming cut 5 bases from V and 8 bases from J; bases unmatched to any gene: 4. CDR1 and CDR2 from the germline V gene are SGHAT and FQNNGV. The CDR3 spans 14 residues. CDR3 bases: TGTGCCAGCAGCCGGACTAGCGGGATTTATGAGCAGTTCTTC. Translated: CASSRTSGIYEQFF.

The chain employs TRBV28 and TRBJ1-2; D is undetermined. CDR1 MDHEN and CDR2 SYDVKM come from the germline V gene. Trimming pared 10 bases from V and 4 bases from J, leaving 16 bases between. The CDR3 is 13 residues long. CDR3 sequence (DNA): TGTGCCACCCATCGTGGCCGGAGCTATGGCTACACCTTC. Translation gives CATHRGRSYGYTF.

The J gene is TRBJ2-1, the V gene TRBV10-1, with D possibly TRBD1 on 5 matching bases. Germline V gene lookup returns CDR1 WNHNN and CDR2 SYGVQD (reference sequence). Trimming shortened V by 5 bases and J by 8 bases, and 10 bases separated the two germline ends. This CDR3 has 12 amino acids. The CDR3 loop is CASSLRGYEQFF. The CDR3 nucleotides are TGCGCCAGCAGTCTTAGGGGCTATGAGCAGTTCTTC.

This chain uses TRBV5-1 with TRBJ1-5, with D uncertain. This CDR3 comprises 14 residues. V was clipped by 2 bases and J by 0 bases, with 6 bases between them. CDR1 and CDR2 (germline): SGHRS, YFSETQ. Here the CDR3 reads CASSFEGSNQPQHF. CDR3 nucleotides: TGCGCCAGCAGCTTCGAGGGTAGCAATCAGCCCCAGCATTTT.

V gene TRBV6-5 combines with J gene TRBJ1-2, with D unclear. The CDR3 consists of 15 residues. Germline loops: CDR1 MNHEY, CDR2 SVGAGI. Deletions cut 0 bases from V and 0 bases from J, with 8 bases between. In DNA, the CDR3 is TGTGCCAGCAGTTACTCTAAGGAGGCTAACTATGGCTACACCTTC. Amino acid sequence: CASSYSKEANYGYTF.

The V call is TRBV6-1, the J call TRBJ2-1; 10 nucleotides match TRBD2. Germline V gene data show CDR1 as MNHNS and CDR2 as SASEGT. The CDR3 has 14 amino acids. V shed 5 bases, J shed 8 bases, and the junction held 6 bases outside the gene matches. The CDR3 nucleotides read TGTGCCAGCAGTCAGCGGGAGGGCCGGGATGAGCAGTTCTTC. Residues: CASSQREGRDEQFF.

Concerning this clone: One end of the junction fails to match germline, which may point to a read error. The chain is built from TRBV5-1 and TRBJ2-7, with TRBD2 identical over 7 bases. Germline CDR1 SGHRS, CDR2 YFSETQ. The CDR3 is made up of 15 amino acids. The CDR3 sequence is CASRLAAGSSYEQYF. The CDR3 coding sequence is TGCGCCAGCAGGTTGGCAGCGGGGAGCTCCTACGAGCAGTACTTC.

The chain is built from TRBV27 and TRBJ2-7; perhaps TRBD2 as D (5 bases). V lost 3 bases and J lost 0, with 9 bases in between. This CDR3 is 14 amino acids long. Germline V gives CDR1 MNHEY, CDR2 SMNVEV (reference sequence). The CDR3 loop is CASSLRESSYEQYF. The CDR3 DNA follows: TGTGCCAGCAGTTTGAGGGAGAGCTCCTACGAGCAGTACTTC.

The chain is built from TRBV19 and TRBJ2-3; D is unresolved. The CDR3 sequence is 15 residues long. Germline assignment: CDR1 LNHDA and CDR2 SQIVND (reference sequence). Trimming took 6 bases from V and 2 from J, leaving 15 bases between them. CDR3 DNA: TGTGCCAGTAGGCCTACTCGAGGCCACACAGATACGCAGTATTTT. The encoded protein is CASRPTRGHTDTQYF.

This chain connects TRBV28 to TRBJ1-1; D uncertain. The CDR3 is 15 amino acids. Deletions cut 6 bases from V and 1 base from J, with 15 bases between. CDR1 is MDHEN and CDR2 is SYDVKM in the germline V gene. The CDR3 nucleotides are TGTGCCAGCAGCTCCCCGGAGGCCCGGAACACTGAAGCTTTCTTT. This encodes CASSSPEARNTEAFF. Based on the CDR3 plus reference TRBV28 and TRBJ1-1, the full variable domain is DVKVTQSSRYLVKRTGEKVFLECVQDMDHENMFWYRQDPGLGLRLIYFSYDVKMKEKGDIPEGYSVSREKKERFSLILESASTNQTSMYLCASSSPEARNTEAFFGQGTRLTVV.

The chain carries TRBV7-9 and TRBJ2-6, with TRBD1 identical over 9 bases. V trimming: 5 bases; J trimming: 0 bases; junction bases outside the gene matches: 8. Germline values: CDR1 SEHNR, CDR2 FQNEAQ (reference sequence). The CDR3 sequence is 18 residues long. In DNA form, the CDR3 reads TGTGCCAGCAGCGCGGGACAGGGTCGGCGCTCTGGGGCCAACGTCCTGACTTTC. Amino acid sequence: CASSAGQGRRSGANVLTF.

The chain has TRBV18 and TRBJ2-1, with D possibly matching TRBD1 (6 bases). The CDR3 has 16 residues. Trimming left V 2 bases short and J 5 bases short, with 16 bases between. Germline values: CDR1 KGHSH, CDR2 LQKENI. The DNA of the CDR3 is TGTGCCAGCTCACCAGCAGGGGTAATGTCCAACAATGAGCAGTTCTTC. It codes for CASSPAGVMSNNEQFF.

The CDR3 DNA sequence: TGTGCCAGCAGTCGAAACCGGGAGGCGAGGGGCGAGCAGTACTTC. The encoded protein is CASSRNREARGEQYF. The rearrangement uses TRBV6-1 and TRBJ2-7, with 7 bases matching TRBD2. Germline V CDR1 and CDR2: MNHNS, SASEGT. The CDR3 has 15 residues. The J segment lost 6 bases and the V segment lost 5 bases, leaving 13 bases of the junction unmatched.

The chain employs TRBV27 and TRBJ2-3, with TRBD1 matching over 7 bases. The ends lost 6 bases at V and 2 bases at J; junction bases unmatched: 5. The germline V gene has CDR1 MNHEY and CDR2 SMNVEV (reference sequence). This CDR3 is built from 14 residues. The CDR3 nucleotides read TGTGCCAGCAGCCAGAGGGGGCTCACAGATACGCAGTATTTT. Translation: CASSQRGLTDTQYF.

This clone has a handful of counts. Written as DNA, the CDR3 is TGCGCCAGCAGGGCAACGGGGGGTGGAAACACCATATATTTT. The encoded protein is CASRATGGGNTIYF. The rearrangement links TRBV10-2 to TRBJ1-3; D may be TRBD1 (5 bases). CDR3 length: 14 residues. CDR1 is WSHSY and CDR2 is SAAADI in the germline V gene. V was shortened by 6 bases and J by 3 bases, with 12 bases between the two germline ends.

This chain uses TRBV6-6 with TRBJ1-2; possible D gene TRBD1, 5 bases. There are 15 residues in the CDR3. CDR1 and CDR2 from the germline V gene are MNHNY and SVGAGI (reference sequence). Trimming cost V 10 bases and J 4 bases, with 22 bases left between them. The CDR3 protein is CATTDRGVGGYGYTF. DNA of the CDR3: TGTGCCACCACAGACCGGGGGGTTGGAGGCTATGGCTACACCTTC.

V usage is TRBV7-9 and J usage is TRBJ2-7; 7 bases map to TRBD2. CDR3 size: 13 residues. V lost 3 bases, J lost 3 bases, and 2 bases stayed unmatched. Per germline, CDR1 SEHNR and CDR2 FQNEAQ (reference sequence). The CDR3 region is CASSFAGDYEQYF. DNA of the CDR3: TGTGCCAGCAGCTTTGCGGGGGACTACGAGCAGTACTTC.